The 6 T cell receptor beta chains below come from one sample, sequenced in a study of tumor-infiltrating lymphocytes in primary liver carcinoma. DNA and RNA were both co-extracted from 20-30 mg of bulk tissue that had not been sorted. Total RNA amounting to roughly 450 ng was the source from which TCR beta cDNA was made with a constant-region primer. ARM-PCR was slightly modified, and three nested multiplex PCR rounds with it gave rise to the TCR beta libraries. Rounds one and two of PCR, each of 10 cycles, were primed with TRBV1-TRBV30 forward primers and a C-beta reverse primer. TCRdb independently ran MiXCR on the multiplex PCR reads; one entry per CDR3 protein. The table has some 190,000 distinct CDR3 sequences, 70% to 90% seen once; the top ten hold about a sixth. The sequencing sample was made of tumor tissue from primary liver carcinoma. The receptors come from a man aged 35-49 years with primary liver carcinoma and hepatitis B virus infection.

Note on this clonotype: Here the CDR3 omits its conserved ending phenylalanine or tryptophan, so a read error is the likely source. The rearrangement uses TRBV6-1 and TRBJ2-1, with no clear D. Trimming removed 7 bases at V and 9 bases at J, with 19 bases between. The CDR3 totals 14 residues. Looked up from germline, CDR1 is MNHNS and CDR2 is SASEGT. CDR3 nucleotide sequence: TGTGCCAGCATCCTTCAACCGGCGTTCGGTGAGCAGTTCCTC. This sequence encodes CASILQPAFGEQFL.

This clonotype appeared a single time. This chain uses TRBV29-1 with TRBJ2-4; TRBD2 agrees at 13 bases. The V gene end was trimmed by 7 bases and the J gene end by 15 bases; junction bases not matched to a gene: 12. The CDR3 totals 13 residues. Germline loops: CDR1 SQVTM, CDR2 ANQGSEA. Here the CDR3 DNA reads TGCAGCGCTGTTCACGGGACTAGCGGGACTATGTACTTC. Translating it yields CSAVHGTSGTMYF. The whole variable domain, filled in from reference TRBV29-1 and TRBJ2-4, reads SAVISQKPSRDICQRGTSLTIQCQVDSQVTMMFWYRQQPGQSLTLIATANQGSEATYESGFVIDKFPISRPNLTFSTLTVSNMSPEDSSIYLCSAVHGTSGTMYFGAGTRLSVL.

The J gene is TRBJ1-1, the V gene TRBV9; D not certain. V was trimmed by 2 bases and J by 3 bases, leaving 8 bases between them. CDR1 is SGDLS and CDR2 is YYNGEE in the germline V gene. The CDR3 runs to 13 residues. In nucleotides, the CDR3 is TGTGCCAGCAGCGTTCGTTTGGACACTGAAGCTTTCTTT. Its translation: CASSVRLDTEAFF.

On this clonotype: The junction shows a germline mismatch at one end, possibly a read error. The CDR3 region has the DNA TGTGCCAGCAGCCGCACGGGATACAATAAGCAGTTATTC. Translating it yields CASSRTGYNKQLF. The J gene is TRBJ2-1, the V gene TRBV12-3 or TRBV12-4; a weak D match, TRBD2 (5 bases). The CDR3 loop spans 13 amino acids.

This clonotype came up many times. The rearrangement uses TRBV5-6 and TRBJ2-5; 7 bases are shared with TRBD2. The germline CDR1 and CDR2 sequences are SGHDT and YYEEEE. J gave up 5 bases and V 4 bases, and 11 bases lay outside the gene matches. The CDR3 is made up of 15 amino acids. The CDR3 reads CASSPKGMGGETQYF. The CDR3 DNA is TGTGCCAGCAGCCCCAAGGGGATGGGAGGGGAGACCCAGTACTTC.

With regard to this clonotype: At one end, the junction sequence differs from germline, possibly due to a read error. The rearrangement uses TRBV29-1 and TRBJ2-7; weak D call: TRBD2 (6 bases). The CDR3 runs 15 residues. Germline V CDR1 and CDR2: SQVTM, ANQGSEA. The CDR3 loop is CNIEDPGGSSYDQYF. CDR3 nucleotide sequence: TGCAACATTGAAGATCCAGGAGGGAGCTCCTACGATCAGTACTTC.